This T cell receptor (beta chain) was found in a study of blood T cell repertoires in COVID-19. Study-wide background: Sources were T cells, B-cell-depleted T cells, or PBMCs; the material itself was cDNA or gDNA.

Donors in Cohort 3 counted as recovered after two negative PCRs, clearance, or symptom resolution. TCRdb's copy holds only in-frame clones and misses some; the assay was immunoSEQ multiplex PCR. Among fewer than 250,000 clones listed, roughly 82% were seen once. Germline values: CDR1 LGHDT, CDR2 YNNKEL (reference sequence). This CDR3 comprises 22 residues. V lost 0 bases and J lost 1; bases outside the gene matches: 18. This TCR was sampled from a woman aged 45-60 years who had recovered from COVID-19. What was sequenced was PBMCs or T cells enriched from blood (not recorded which). The chain joins TRBV3-1 (or the pseudogene TRBV3-2) to TRBJ2-2; the match to TRBD1 covers 9 bases. The chain's CDR3 is CASSQDLEGQGGPERNTGELFF. CDR3 DNA sequence: TGTGCCAGCAGCCAAGATCTTGAGGGACAGGGCGGACCCGAACGGAACACCGGGGAGCTGTTTTTT.